This T cell receptor beta chain was observed in a study of T cell repertoires in cytomegalovirus infection. In the study overall: CMV infection and matching HLA type were both indicated by public TCR beta signatures. Whole-study results and caveats: The study found HLA-C-restricted CMV-specific TCR beta clonotypes dominating the ex vivo response.

This clonotype was picked up a small number of times. What it binds is not known. TCRdb ran MiXCR on the reads and lists one entry per CDR3 protein. There are approximately 240,000 distinct CDR3 sequences in the sample; 9% to 15% occur only once, and 1.5% to 2% lies in the top ten. Source material: PBMCs. The sequence was collected from a human donor in good health (CMV status not recorded). Some clones in this sample may be carry-over from other donors' samples.

DNA for the CDR3: TGCAGTGCCGGGGTCGGAGCGGGACGGACCGGGGAGCTGTTTTTT. This sequence encodes CSAGVGAGRTGELFF. The rearrangement uses TRBV20-1 and TRBJ2-2; 7 nucleotides align to TRBD2. The CDR3 length is 15 residues. The germline gives CDR1 DFQATT, CDR2 SNEGSKA (reference sequence). Germline trimming cut 6 bases from V and 5 bases from J; bases unmatched to any gene: 12.